The entry below gives a single T cell receptor (beta chain) sequence along with its context. This sample is part of a study of blood T cells in healthy people across ages. Germline V lookup: CDR1 MGHRA, CDR2 YSYEKL. Trimming at V came to 4 bases and at J to 8 bases, leaving 6 bases not matched to a gene. The CDR3 sequence is 13 residues long. For the second PCR, which ran for 7 to 11 cycles, a sample-barcoded 5' primer and a J-beta primer mix were used. One entry per CDR3 protein, called by TCRdb with MiXCR from the 5' RACE reads. The sample shows about 1.6 million distinct CDR3 sequences, about 35% of them seen only once.

This rearrangement joins TRBV4-1 to TRBJ1-2; 8 positions match TRBD1. This TCR derives from a woman aged 25 to 39 in good health. Sequenced input: blood. The CDR3 loop reads CASSPGGPKGYTF. As DNA, the CDR3 is TGCGCCAGCAGCCCAGGGGGCCCGAAGGGCTACACCTTC.